This T cell receptor beta chain was sequenced during a study of memory CD4+ T cells and cytomegalovirus serostatus (dated by TCRdb to between 2019 and 2020). Background on the whole study: The cohort included roughly 35 healthy adults from Belgium, of whom 9 were CMV seropositive and approximately 25 were CMV seronegative. To replicate a published TCR-based CMV serostatus classifier, the researchers sequenced the CD4+ memory TCRbeta repertoires of a Belgian cohort whose cytomegalovirus serostatus was known.

General findings and caveats noted by the study authors: Of around 160 previously reported CMV-associated TCRbeta sequences, about 72 appeared in the CD4+ memory repertoires, each in one to five individuals. For CMV serostatus prediction, a median bootstrapped AUC of 0.95 was reached with the original framework, and a median bootstrapped AUC of about 0.89 was reached with a US-trained random forest. Only CD4+CD45RO+ memory cells were sequenced, in contrast to the original study, in which naive and memory CD4+ and CD8+ populations were covered. Results were interpreted as suggesting that the CMV-associated TCR signature is largely present in the CD4+ memory repertoire. On the Belgian cohort, the classifier based on the original framework reached a median bootstrapped AUC of roughly 0.96, with a 95% CI of 0.76-1.00.

This clone showed up just once. What this receptor recognizes is not known. No per-base quality is available; no much larger clone lies one base away. The Quick-DNA Microprep Kit was used to extract genomic DNA from the sorted cells. Amplification of TCRbeta DNA was done with the immunoSEQ hsTCRbeta kit, following the protocol from the manufacturer. An Illumina MiSeq instrument was used to sequence the TCRbeta libraries. Per the original workflow: After out-of-frame sequences were removed, 2.4 million or so distinct TCRbeta sequences remained, averaging around 61,000 per individual. Each individual was scored using the number of roughly 150 previously reported CMV-associated TCRbeta sequences that the individual carried and the total number of productive distinct TCRbeta sequences. A beta-binomial model was reimplemented in Python, and scikit-learn random forests with default parameters were trained on US cohort data. Classifier performance on the Belgian cohort was reported as the median AUC with percentile confidence intervals calculated over 10,000 bootstrap iterations. TCRdb limited this immuneACCESS table to in-frame rearrangements with V and J called. A share of clones is missing; checked studies link under half to unresolved V genes, and the rest is unexplained. D and trimming come from the DNA, and the V and J calls and clone size come from that table. A total of about 50,000 clones appear in this sample, 78% of them only once. The top ten clonotypes cover about 0.8% of the sample.

V is cut by 7 bases and J by 5 bases, and the space between the germline ends is 17 bases. From the cysteine through the phenylalanine, the CDR3 covers 14 amino acids. This entry keeps only the CDR3 DNA: 42 bases, framed from base 1. Reading the germline V gene (reference sequence) gives CDR1 LNHDA and CDR2 SQIVND. Single viable CD3+CD4+CD8-CD45RO+ cells were sorted as memory CD4+ T cells on a FACSAria II. To determine CMV serostatus, a Roche Elecsys assay was used that detects serum IgG against CMV pp150, pp28, p38 and p52. After the samples were thawed, total CD4+ T cells were enriched through positive selection using CD4 magnetic microbeads. Samples originated from another study that specifically interrogated the CD4+ T cell memory repertoire. Following standard operating procedures, peripheral blood mononuclear cells were isolated and cryopreserved, while serum was kept at -80 degrees C. The staining relied on CD3-PerCP (BW264/56), CD4-APC (RPA-T4), CD45RO-PE (UCHT1) and CD8-Pacific Orange (3B5) antibodies, and Sytox blue was used to exclude non-viable cells.

This chain joins TRBV19 to TRBJ1-2; no confident D gene assignment can be made. Sequencing input: memory CD4+ T cells from blood. The TCR sequence derives from an adult in good health and CMV-seronegative. This receptor carries the CDR3 CASTLSPTSYGYTF. The nucleotide sequence is TGTGCCAGTACCCTATCACCTACATCTTATGGCTACACCTTC.